This TCR beta chain is drawn from a study of blood T cell repertoires in COVID-19 (TCRdb year 2020). General notes on the study: Collaborator samples came from the United States, Italy and Spain and covered acute and convalescent phases of COVID-19. The material from the prospective study consisted of cDNA or gDNA derived from T cells, B-cell-depleted T cells, or PBMCs. The dataset comprised deeply sampled blood TCRbeta repertoires from subjects exposed to, actively infected with, or recovered from COVID-19. The repertoires were released in a freely available public database meant as a resource for research on the immune response to SARS-CoV-2. Samples were obtained from the ongoing ImmuneRACE study (first 160 participants) and from about 1,300 subjects provided by 6 global collaborators. The sample metadata nearly always contained a de-identified subject ID, COVID-19 status, age in years and sex. Where HLA class I and class II types were available, the types were taken from metadata supplied by the sample provider, not from assay-based typing. What the study reported, not specific to this receptor: How much clinical and demographic metadata was included differed by source and by participant, and the metadata was provided uncurated.

TCRbeta CDR3 regions were amplified from genomic DNA using the immunoSEQ Assay, a bias-controlled multiplex PCR. The study's own analysis went as follows. Nucleated cell counts per sample were estimated from amplification of reference gene primers within the assay. To quantify the absolute abundance of each unique TCRbeta CDR3 rearrangement, sequence reads were collapsed and filtered. For each sample, productive Simpson clonality was calculated by taking the square root of Simpson's diversity index across productive rearrangements. The clones in this table, taken by TCRdb from immuneACCESS, are in-frame only. Not every clone is retained; where verified, under half of the shortfall comes from an unresolved V gene, and the cause of the rest is unknown. V and J calls and clone size come straight from that table; D and trimming were deduced from the DNA. This sample lists more than 400,000 clones; approximately 85% were detected once. The ten largest clonotypes hold approximately 3.2% of the sample.

CDR1 and CDR2 are read off the germline V gene (reference sequence) as LNHDA and SQIVND. The CDR3 spans 14 residues, from the cysteine through the phenylalanine. Of all the DNA, just the CDR3 is kept, 42 bases in frame from base 1. Trimming accounts for 5 bases at V and 4 bases at J, while the number of junction bases matched to no gene is 6. Collaborating institutions collected whole blood in K2EDTA tubes following their own protocols. Collaborator samples were shipped for TCRbeta analysis as frozen whole blood, isolated PBMCs, or DNA extracted from either sample type. Comments on this clone: It has no known antigen specificity. Base quality data are lacking; no much larger clone is found one base away.

The sequence links TRBV19 to TRBJ1-1; 8 junctional bases match TRBD1. The clonotype comes from a human donor in a cohort sampled during active COVID-19. Sequencing was carried out using peripheral blood. The CDR3 reads as follows: CASSPTGVFTEAFF. The DNA sequence follows: TGTGCCAGTAGTCCGACAGGGGTTTTCACTGAAGCTTTCTTT.